This T cell receptor beta chain was retrieved from a study of T cells in tumors after PD-1 blockade. Study summary: Either cemiplimab 350 mg every 2 weeks or pembrolizumab 200 mg every 3 weeks was given. Study conclusions and caveats: Blood contained roughly 43% of the tumor's TCR clonotypes.

Assay: immunoSEQ multiplex PCR; the TCRdb copy retains only in-frame clones and omits some. Of approximately 46,000 clones in the sample, 79% are singletons; the top ten hold 16%. This clone was recorded only once. Its cognate antigen is unknown. V gave up 4 bases and J gave up 0 bases, with 16 bases separating them. This CDR3 has 16 residues. Germline CDR1 and CDR2: GTSNPN and SVGIG (reference sequence). The V and J genes are TRBV30 and TRBJ1-3; D call uncertain. The sample was PBMCs, taken before anti-PD-1 treatment. The TCR originated in a human donor with basal cell carcinoma. CDR3 loop: CAWTPPGPGSGNTIYF. CDR3 sequence (DNA): TGTGCCTGGACCCCCCCGGGCCCCGGCTCTGGAAACACCATATATTTT.